In its sample, the clone carrying this T cell receptor (beta chain) was seen once. Trimming stripped 7 bases from V and 5 bases from J, with 20 bases between. Per germline, CDR1 MDHEN and CDR2 SYDVKM. This CDR3 comprises 15 residues. This entry comes from a study of early T cells in non-severe SARS-CoV-2 infection. cDNA molecules, individually, were tagged with unique molecular identifiers. TCRdb recomputed calls from the 5' RACE reads with MiXCR, one row per CDR3 protein. The profile shows fewer than 35,000 distinct CDR3 sequences, roughly 7.2% of them singletons. The sequencing sample was made of whole blood. The rearrangement links TRBV28 to TRBJ1-2, with D perhaps TRBD1 (5 bases). The origin of this receptor is an adult who was a healthcare worker with PCR-confirmed SARS-CoV-2 infection or an uninfected control (not recorded which). For the CDR3, the DNA is TGTGCCAGCACCACCGTCGACAGTCTTCTGTATGGCTACACCTTC. This gives the protein CASTTVDSLLYGYTF.